This TCR beta chain is drawn from a study of blood T cell repertoires in COVID-19. TCRdb's copy holds only in-frame clones and misses some; the assay was immunoSEQ multiplex PCR. The data contain a few hundred thousand clones, roughly nine tenths of them singletons. The ends were cut back, 4 bases at V and 3 bases at J, with 21 bases in the middle. Germline V gives CDR1 SGHAT, CDR2 FQNNGV. This CDR3 is 17 amino acids long. This receptor was obtained from a man in his thirties or forties who had recovered from COVID-19. The specimen sequenced was PBMCs or T cells enriched from blood (not recorded which). The rearrangement links TRBV11-2 to TRBJ2-5; TRBD2 is a possible D gene (5 bases). In DNA form, the CDR3 reads TGTGCCAGCAGCTCACTAGTGTGGAACCGACTAAAAGAGACCCAGTACTTC. Residues: CASSSLVWNRLKETQYF. Looking up the rest from reference TRBV11-2 and TRBJ2-5 gives the full variable domain: EAGVAQSPRYKIIEKRQSVAFWCNPISGHATLYWYQQILGQGPKLLIQFQNNGVVDDSQLPKDRFSAERLKGVDSTLKIQPAKLEDSAVYLCASSSLVWNRLKETQYFGPGTRLLVL.